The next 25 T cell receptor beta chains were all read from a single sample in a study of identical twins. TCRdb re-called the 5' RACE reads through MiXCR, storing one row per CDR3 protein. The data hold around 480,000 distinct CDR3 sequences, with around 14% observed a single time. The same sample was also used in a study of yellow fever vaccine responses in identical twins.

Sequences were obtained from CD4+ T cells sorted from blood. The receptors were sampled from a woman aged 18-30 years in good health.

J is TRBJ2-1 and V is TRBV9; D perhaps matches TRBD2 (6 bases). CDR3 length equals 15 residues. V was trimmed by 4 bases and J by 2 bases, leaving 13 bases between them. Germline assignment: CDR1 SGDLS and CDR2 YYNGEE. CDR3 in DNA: TGTGCCAGCAGCCCAAGGGACTCTCCCTACAATGAGCAGTTCTTC. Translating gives CASSPRDSPYNEQFF.

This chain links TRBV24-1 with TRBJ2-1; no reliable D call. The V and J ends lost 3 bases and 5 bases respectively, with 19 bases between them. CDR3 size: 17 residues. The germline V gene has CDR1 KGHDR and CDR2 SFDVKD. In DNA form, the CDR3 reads TGTGCCACCAGTGATAATCGAGATCCCCCTTTAGACAATGAGCAGTTCTTC. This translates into CATSDNRDPPLDNEQFF.

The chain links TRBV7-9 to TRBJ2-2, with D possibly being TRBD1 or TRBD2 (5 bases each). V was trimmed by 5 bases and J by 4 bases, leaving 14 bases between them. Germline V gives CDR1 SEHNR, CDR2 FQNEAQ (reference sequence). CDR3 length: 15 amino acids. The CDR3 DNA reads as TGTGCCAGCAGCCGGTCCGGGGACGGCACCGGGGAGCTGTTTTTT. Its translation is CASSRSGDGTGELFF.

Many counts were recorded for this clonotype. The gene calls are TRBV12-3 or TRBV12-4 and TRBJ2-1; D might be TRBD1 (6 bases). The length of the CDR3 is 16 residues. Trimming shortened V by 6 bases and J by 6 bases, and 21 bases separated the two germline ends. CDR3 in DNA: TGTGCCAGCAGGTTCGTGGGGGCCGCTCTGCGCAATGAGCAGTTCTTC. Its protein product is CASRFVGAALRNEQFF.

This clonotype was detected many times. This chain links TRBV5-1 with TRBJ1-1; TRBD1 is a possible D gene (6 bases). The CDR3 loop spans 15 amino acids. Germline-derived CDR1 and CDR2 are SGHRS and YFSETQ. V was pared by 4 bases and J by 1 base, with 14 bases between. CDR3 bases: TGCGCCAGCAGCCTAACCCCGGGACAGAACACTGAAGCTTTCTTT. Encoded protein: CASSLTPGQNTEAFF.

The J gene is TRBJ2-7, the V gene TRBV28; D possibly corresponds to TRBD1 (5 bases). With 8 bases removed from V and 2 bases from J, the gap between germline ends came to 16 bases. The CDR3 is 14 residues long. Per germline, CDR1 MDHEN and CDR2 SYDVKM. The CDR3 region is CASSQGSPPYEQYF. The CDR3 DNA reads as TGTGCCAGCTCCCAGGGTAGTCCGCCCTACGAGCAGTACTTC.

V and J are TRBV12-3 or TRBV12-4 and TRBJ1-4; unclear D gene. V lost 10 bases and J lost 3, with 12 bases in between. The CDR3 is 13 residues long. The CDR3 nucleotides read TGTGCCACCAACAGTCGTCCTAATGAAAAACTGTTTTTT. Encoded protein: CATNSRPNEKLFF.

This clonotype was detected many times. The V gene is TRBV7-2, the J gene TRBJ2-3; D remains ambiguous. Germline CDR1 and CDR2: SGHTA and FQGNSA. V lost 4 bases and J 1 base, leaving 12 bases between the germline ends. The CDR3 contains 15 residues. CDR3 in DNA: TGTGCCAGCAGCTCACGAGGTGGGGGCACAGATACGCAGTATTTT. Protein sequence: CASSSRGGGTDTQYF.

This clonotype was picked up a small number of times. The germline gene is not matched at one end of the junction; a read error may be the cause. CDR3 protein: CATSRAPIYEQYF. CDR3 nucleotides: TGTGCCACCAGTAGAGCACCTATCTACGAGCAGTACTTC. This chain links TRBV15 with TRBJ2-7; the D is unclear. This CDR3 has 13 amino acids. CDR1 LNHNV and CDR2 YYDKDF come from the germline V gene (reference sequence).

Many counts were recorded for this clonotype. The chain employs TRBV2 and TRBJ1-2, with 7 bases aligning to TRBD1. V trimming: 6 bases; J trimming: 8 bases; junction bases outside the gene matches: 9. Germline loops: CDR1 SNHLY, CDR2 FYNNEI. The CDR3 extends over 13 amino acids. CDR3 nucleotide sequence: TGTGCCAGCAGCGAGACAGGGAAGTGGGGCTACACCTTC. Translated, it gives CASSETGKWGYTF.

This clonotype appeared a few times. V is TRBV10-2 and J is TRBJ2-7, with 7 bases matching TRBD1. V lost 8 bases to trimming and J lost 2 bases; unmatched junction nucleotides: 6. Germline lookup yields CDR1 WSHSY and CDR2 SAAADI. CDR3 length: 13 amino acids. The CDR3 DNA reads TGCGCCAGCGTGGACAGGATGACCTACGAGCAGTACTTC. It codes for CASVDRMTYEQYF.

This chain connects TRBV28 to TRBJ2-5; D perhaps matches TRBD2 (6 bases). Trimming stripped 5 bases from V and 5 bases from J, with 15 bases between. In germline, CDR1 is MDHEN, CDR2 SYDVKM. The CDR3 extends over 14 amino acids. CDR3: CASSKSVGGETQYF. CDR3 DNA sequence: TGTGCCAGCAGTAAATCTGTTGGGGGGGAGACCCAGTACTTC. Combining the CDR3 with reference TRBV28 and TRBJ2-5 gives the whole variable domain DVKVTQSSRYLVKRTGEKVFLECVQDMDHENMFWYRQDPGLGLRLIYFSYDVKMKEKGDIPEGYSVSREKKERFSLILESASTNQTSMYLCASSKSVGGETQYFGPGTRLLVL.

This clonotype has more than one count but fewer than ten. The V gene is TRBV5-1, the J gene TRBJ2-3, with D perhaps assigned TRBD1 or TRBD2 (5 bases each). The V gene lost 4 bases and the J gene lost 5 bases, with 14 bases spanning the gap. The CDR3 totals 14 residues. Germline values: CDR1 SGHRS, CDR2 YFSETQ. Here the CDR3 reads CASSLRVGGDTQYF. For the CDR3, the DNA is TGCGCCAGCAGCCTCAGGGTTGGGGGAGATACGCAGTATTTT.

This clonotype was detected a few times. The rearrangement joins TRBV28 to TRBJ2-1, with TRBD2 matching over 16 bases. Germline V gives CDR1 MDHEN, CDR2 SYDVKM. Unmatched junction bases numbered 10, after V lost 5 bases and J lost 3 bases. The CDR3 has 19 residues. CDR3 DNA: TGTGCCAGCAGTACCCAGGGACTAGCGGGAGGGTTCAGCTACAATGAGCAGTTCTTC. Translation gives CASSTQGLAGGFSYNEQFF.

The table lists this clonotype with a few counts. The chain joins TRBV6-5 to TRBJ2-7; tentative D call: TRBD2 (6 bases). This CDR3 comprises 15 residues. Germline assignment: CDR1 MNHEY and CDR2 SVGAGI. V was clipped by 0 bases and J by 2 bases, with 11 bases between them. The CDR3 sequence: CASSYSAGSPYEQYF. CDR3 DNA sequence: TGTGCCAGCAGTTACTCGGCGGGGTCCCCCTACGAGCAGTACTTC.

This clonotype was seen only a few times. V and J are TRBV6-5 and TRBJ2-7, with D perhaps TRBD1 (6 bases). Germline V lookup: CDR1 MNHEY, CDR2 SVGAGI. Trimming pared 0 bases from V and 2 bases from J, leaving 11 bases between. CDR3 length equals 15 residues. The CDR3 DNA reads TGTGCCAGCAGTTACTCTGGGACAACAACCTACGAGCAGTACTTC. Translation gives CASSYSGTTTYEQYF.

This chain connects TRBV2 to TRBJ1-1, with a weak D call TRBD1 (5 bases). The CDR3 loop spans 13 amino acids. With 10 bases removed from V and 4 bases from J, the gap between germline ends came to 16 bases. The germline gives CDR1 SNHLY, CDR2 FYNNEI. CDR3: CATRREGSTEAFF. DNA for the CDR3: TGTGCCACCCGCAGGGAAGGTAGCACTGAAGCTTTCTTT.

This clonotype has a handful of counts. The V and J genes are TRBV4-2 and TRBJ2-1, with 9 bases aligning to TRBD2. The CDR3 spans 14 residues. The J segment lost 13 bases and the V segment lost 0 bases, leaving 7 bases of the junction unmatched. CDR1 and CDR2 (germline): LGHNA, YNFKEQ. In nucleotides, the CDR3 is TGTGCCAGCAGCCAAGAGTTAGGGACTAGCAATCAGTTCTTC. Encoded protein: CASSQELGTSNQFF.

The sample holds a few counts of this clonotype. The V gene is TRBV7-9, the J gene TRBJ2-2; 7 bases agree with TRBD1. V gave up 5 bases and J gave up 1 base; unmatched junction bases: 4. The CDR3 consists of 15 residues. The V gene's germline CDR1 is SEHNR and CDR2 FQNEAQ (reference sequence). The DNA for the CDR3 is TGTGCCAGCAGCCGTTGGACAGGGAACACCGGGGAGCTGTTTTTT. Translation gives CASSRWTGNTGELFF.

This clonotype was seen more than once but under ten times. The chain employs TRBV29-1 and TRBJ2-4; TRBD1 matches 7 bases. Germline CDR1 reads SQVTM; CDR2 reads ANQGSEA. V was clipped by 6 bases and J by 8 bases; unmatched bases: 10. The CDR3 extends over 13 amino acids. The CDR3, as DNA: TGCAGCGTCGTTGACAGGGCCTTGTACATTCAGTACTTC. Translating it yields CSVVDRALYIQYF.

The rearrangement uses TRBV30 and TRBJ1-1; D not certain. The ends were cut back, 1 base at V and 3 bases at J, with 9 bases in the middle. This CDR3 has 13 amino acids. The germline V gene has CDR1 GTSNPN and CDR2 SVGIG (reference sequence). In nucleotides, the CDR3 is TGTGCCTGGAGTGAGGGAGATGACACTGAAGCTTTCTTT. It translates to CAWSEGDDTEAFF.

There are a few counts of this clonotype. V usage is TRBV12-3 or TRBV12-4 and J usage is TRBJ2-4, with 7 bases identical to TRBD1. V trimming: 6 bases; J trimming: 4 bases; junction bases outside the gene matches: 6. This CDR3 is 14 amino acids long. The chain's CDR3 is CASSPGQPKNIQYF. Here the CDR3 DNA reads TGTGCCAGCAGCCCGGGACAGCCAAAAAACATTCAGTACTTC.

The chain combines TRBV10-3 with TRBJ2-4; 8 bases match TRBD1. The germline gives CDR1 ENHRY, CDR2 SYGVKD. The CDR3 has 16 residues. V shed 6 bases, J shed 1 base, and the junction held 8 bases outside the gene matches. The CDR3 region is CAISDRGDVAKNIQYF. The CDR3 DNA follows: TGTGCCATCAGCGACAGGGGCGATGTCGCCAAAAACATTCAGTACTTC.

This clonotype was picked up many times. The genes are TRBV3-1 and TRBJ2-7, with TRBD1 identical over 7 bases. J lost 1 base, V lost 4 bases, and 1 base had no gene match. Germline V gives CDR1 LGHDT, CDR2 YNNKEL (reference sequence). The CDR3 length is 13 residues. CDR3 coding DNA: TGTGCCAGCAGCCGGGGACAGTCCTACGAGCAGTACTTC. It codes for CASSRGQSYEQYF.

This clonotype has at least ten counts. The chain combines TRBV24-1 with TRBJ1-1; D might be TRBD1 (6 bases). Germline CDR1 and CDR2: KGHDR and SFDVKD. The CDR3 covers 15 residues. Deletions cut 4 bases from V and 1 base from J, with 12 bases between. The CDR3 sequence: CATSEGGKGNTEAFF. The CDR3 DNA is TGTGCCACCAGTGAAGGGGGTAAGGGGAACACTGAAGCTTTCTTT.